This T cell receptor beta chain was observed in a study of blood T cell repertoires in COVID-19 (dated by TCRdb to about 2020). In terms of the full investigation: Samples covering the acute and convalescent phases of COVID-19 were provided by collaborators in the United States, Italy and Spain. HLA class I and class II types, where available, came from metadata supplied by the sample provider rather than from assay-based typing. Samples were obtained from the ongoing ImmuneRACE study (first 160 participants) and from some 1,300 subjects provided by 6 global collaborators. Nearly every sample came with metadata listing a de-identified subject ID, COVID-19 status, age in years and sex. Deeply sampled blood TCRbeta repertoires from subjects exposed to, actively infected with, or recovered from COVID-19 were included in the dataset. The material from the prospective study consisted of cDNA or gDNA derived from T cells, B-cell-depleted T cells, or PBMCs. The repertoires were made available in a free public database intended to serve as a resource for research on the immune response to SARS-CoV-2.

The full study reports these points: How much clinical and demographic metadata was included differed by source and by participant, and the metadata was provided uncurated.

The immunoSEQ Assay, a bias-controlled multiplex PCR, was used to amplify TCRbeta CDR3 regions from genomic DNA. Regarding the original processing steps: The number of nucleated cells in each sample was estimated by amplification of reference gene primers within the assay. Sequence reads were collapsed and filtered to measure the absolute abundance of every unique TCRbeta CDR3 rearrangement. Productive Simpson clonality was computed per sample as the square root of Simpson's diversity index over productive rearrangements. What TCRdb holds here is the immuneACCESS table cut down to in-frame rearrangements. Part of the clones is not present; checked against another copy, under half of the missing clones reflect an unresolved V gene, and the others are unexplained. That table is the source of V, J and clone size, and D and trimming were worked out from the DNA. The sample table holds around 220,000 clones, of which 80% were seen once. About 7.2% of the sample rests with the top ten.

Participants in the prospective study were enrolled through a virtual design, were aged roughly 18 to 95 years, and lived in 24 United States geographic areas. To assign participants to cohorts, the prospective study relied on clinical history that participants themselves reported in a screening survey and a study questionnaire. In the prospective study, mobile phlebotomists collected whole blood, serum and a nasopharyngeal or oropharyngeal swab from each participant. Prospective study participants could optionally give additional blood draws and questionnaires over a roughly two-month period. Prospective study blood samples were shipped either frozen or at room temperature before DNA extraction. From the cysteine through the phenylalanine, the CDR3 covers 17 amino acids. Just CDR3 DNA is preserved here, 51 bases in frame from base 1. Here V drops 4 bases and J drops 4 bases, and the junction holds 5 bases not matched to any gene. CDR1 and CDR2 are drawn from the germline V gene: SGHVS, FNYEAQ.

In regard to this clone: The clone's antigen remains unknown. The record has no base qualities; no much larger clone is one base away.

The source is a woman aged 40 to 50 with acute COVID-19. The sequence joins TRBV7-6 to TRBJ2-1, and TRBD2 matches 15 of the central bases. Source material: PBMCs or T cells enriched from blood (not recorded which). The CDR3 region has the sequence CASSSGLAGGTYNEQFF. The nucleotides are TGTGCCAGCAGCTCGGGACTAGCGGGGGGAACTTACAATGAGCAGTTCTTC.